These 24 T cell receptor beta chains originate from one sample sequenced in a study of blood T cell repertoires in COVID-19. The data were produced by immunoSEQ multiplex PCR, yet TCRdb's version contains in-frame clones alone and is incomplete. The repertoire has roughly 230,000 clones, about 86% of them found once; the top ten carry roughly 3.2%. The sequenced material came from PBMCs or T cells enriched from blood (not recorded which). These receptors were obtained from a man between 50 and 59 years old who had recovered from COVID-19.

The chain has TRBV5-1 and TRBJ2-3; 8 bases are a match to TRBD1. Germline V gene data show CDR1 as SGHRS and CDR2 as YFSETQ. Germline trimming cut 3 bases from V and 3 bases from J; bases unmatched to any gene: 9. This CDR3 comprises 16 residues. The CDR3 reads CASSSQRTGRTDTQYF. In DNA, the CDR3 is TGCGCCAGCAGCTCGCAAAGGACAGGGAGGACAGATACGCAGTATTTT.

The chain couples TRBV7-2 to TRBJ2-1; D is ambiguous. Germline assignment: CDR1 SGHTA and CDR2 FQGNSA. The CDR3 has 12 residues. V was trimmed by 2 bases and J by 13 bases, leaving 12 bases between them. CDR3 sequence: CASSLRIGAQFF. CDR3 bases: TGTGCCAGCAGCTTAAGGATAGGAGCCCAGTTCTTC.

J is TRBJ2-6 and V is TRBV19; 9 bases align to TRBD1. Trimming took 6 bases from V and 2 from J; bases not matched to a gene: 17. The CDR3 length is 20 residues. The germline CDR1 and CDR2 sequences are LNHDA and SQIVND (reference sequence). Written as DNA, the CDR3 is TGTGCCAGTAGGAGTTGGTTTGAGGGACAGGGCAATACTGGGGCCAACGTCCTGACTTTC. It yields the protein CASRSWFEGQGNTGANVLTF.

V usage is TRBV19 and J usage is TRBJ2-1, with 14 bases lining up with TRBD2. This CDR3 contains 14 residues. The germline V gene encodes CDR1 LNHDA and CDR2 SQIVND (reference sequence). V trimming: 4 bases; J trimming: 13 bases; junction bases outside the gene matches: 6. Here the CDR3 DNA reads TGTGCCAGTAGTAGGGGACTAGCGGGAGTCCCCCAGTTCTTC. It translates to CASSRGLAGVPQFF.

This chain connects TRBV19 to TRBJ1-1; a weak D match, TRBD1 (5 bases). Germline V gives CDR1 LNHDA, CDR2 SQIVND (reference sequence). Trimming cost V 7 bases and J 0 bases, with 9 bases left between them. The CDR3 contains 13 residues. This CDR3 is CASKGALNTEAFF. For the CDR3, the DNA is TGTGCCAGTAAAGGGGCGCTGAACACTGAAGCTTTCTTT.

V gene TRBV6-5 combines with J gene TRBJ1-5; D perhaps matches TRBD1 (5 bases). Germline CDR1 reads MNHEY; CDR2 reads SVGAGI. The CDR3 is 15 amino acids. Trimming left V 2 bases short and J 1 base short, with 9 bases between. DNA of the CDR3: TGTGCCAGCAGTTACGGGGCAGGGAGCAATCAGCCCCAGCATTTT. It specifies CASSYGAGSNQPQHF.

The J gene is TRBJ2-1, the V gene TRBV5-1; D might be TRBD2 (6 bases). The germline gives CDR1 SGHRS, CDR2 YFSETQ. V was cut by 2 bases and J by 0 bases, with 12 bases left in between. This CDR3 is 16 amino acids long. The CDR3: CASSFKVAASYNEQFF. CDR3 nucleotide sequence: TGCGCCAGCAGCTTTAAAGTAGCGGCCTCCTACAATGAGCAGTTCTTC.

The chain uses TRBV6-5 and TRBJ1-1; D not certain. Trimming shortened V by 5 bases and J by 0 bases, and 7 bases separated the two germline ends. CDR1 MNHEY and CDR2 SVGAGI come from the germline V gene. This CDR3 has 13 residues. CDR3 protein: CASSREVNTEAFF. The CDR3 DNA sequence: TGTGCCAGCAGTCGAGAAGTGAACACTGAAGCTTTCTTT.

This clone occurred a few times. J is TRBJ1-6 and V is TRBV25-1, with TRBD1 matching over 10 bases. This CDR3 region has 15 residues. The germline gives CDR1 MGHDK, CDR2 SYGVNS. Trimming took 4 bases from V and 10 from J; bases not matched to a gene: 7. The CDR3 DNA follows: TGTGCCAGCAGTGGGGGACAGGGGTTCGGCTCACCCCTCCACTTT. This gives the protein CASSGGQGFGSPLHF.

The J gene is TRBJ2-2, the V gene TRBV15; TRBD2 matches at 8 bases. This CDR3 spans 18 amino acids. CDR1 is LNHNV and CDR2 is YYDKDF in the germline V gene (reference sequence). V shed 0 bases, J shed 7 bases, and the junction held 13 bases outside the gene matches. CDR3 nucleotides: TGTGCCACCAGCAGAGACCCGACGGGGGGGCCTCCCAACGGGGAGCTGTTTTTT. As protein: CATSRDPTGGPPNGELFF.

This clone was recorded a few times. The chain's CDR3 is CASSLTGELFF. The CDR3 bases are TGTGCCAGCAGCCTGACCGGGGAGCTGTTTTTT. This chain uses TRBV9 with TRBJ2-2; D uncertain. Trimming left V 4 bases short and J 5 bases short, with 3 bases between. The CDR3 loop spans 11 amino acids. Germline loops: CDR1 SGDLS, CDR2 YYNGEE.

This clone occurred once. V gene TRBV9 combines with J gene TRBJ2-2; TRBD1 aligns across 7 bases. The J segment lost 6 bases and the V segment lost 5 bases, leaving 7 bases of the junction unmatched. Germline V gene sequence: CDR1 SGDLS, CDR2 YYNGEE. The CDR3 sequence is 14 residues long. CDR3 protein: CASRRGRDAGELFF. The CDR3 DNA is TGTGCCAGCAGGAGGGGGCGTGACGCCGGGGAGCTGTTTTTT.

The rearrangement links TRBV4-3 to TRBJ2-3; D gene uncertain. Germline V gene lookup returns CDR1 LGHNA and CDR2 YSLEER. The CDR3 runs 13 residues. Trimming left V 1 base short and J 6 bases short, with 8 bases between. The CDR3 here is CASSQGSRDTQYF. The CDR3 nucleotides read TGCGCCAGCAGCCAAGGTAGCCGGGATACGCAGTATTTT.

The rearrangement links TRBV19 to TRBJ1-1; 7 positions match TRBD1. Germline trimming cut 3 bases from V and 1 base from J; bases unmatched to any gene: 5. Germline V lookup: CDR1 LNHDA, CDR2 SQIVND (reference sequence). The CDR3 runs to 15 residues. The CDR3: CASSMRQGKNTEAFF. The CDR3 nucleotides are TGTGCCAGTAGTATGAGACAGGGTAAGAACACTGAAGCTTTCTTT. The whole variable domain, remainder taken from reference TRBV19 and TRBJ1-1, is DGGITQSPKYLFRKEGQNVTLSCEQNLNHDAMYWYRQDPGQGLRLIYYSQIVNDFQKGDIAEGYSVSREKKESFPLTVTSAQKNPTAFYLCASSMRQGKNTEAFFGQGTRLTVV.

The chain is built from TRBV3-1 (or the pseudogene TRBV3-2) and TRBJ1-6; 7 bases align to TRBD1. The CDR3 runs 20 residues. Trimming cost V 4 bases and J 4 bases; bases outside gene matches: 19. Germline V gives CDR1 LGHDT, CDR2 YNNKEL (reference sequence). The DNA of the CDR3 is TGTGCCAGCAGCCCCATAACGGACAGGAGGGGTATAGGGTATAATTCACCCCTCCACTTT. Translating gives CASSPITDRRGIGYNSPLHF.

V is TRBV7-2 and J is TRBJ2-7, with TRBD1 matching 9 bases. V dropped 5 bases and J dropped 4; count of bases not matched to a gene: 9. Germline V gene lookup returns CDR1 SGHTA and CDR2 FQGNSA. The CDR3 spans 15 residues. CDR3 residues: CASSPGQGIRYEQYF. CDR3 bases: TGTGCCAGCAGCCCGGGACAGGGTATTAGGTACGAGCAGTACTTC. Complete variable domain (other parts from reference TRBV7-2 and TRBJ2-7): GAGVSQSPSNKVTEKGKDVELRCDPISGHTALYWYRQSLGQGLEFLIYFQGNSAPDKSGLPSDRFSAERTGGSVSTLTIQRTQQEDSAVYLCASSPGQGIRYEQYFGPGTRLTVT.

The chain carries TRBV20-1 and TRBJ1-2; 7 bases align to TRBD1. Germline V gives CDR1 DFQATT, CDR2 SNEGSKA (reference sequence). The CDR3 runs 11 residues. V lost 4 bases to trimming and J lost 7 bases; unmatched junction nucleotides: 3. The CDR3 DNA is TGCAGTGCTAACAGGGGAGGTGGCTACACCTTC. Translation gives CSANRGGGYTF.

The chain employs TRBV5-1 and TRBJ1-4; D call uncertain. CDR3 size: 18 residues. The V gene's germline CDR1 is SGHRS and CDR2 YFSETQ. The V gene lost 1 base and the J gene lost 6 bases, with 22 bases spanning the gap. The CDR3 nucleotides read TGCGCCAGCAGCTTGAAGGTCGGCAGGTCGATCTTTGATGAAAAACTGTTTTTT. This sequence encodes CASSLKVGRSIFDEKLFF.

The V and J genes are TRBV5-1 and TRBJ2-7; D gene ambiguous. V lost 2 bases to trimming and J lost 0 bases, with 9 bases between them. The CDR3 spans 14 residues. CDR1 is SGHRS and CDR2 is YFSETQ in the germline V gene. As DNA, the CDR3 is TGCGCCAGCAGCTTCGCTAGGAGCTCCTACGAGCAGTACTTC. Protein: CASSFARSSYEQYF.

The chain employs TRBV27 and TRBJ1-5, with a possible D match to TRBD1 (5 bases). Germline CDR1 MNHEY, CDR2 SMNVEV (reference sequence). The CDR3 runs 14 residues. The V end was cut by 2 bases, the J end by 7 bases, with 12 bases between. The CDR3 spells CASSLARGGQPQHF. The CDR3 nucleotides are TGTGCCAGCAGTTTAGCTAGGGGAGGCCAGCCCCAGCATTTT.

The chain has TRBV19 and TRBJ2-3; 10 bases line up with TRBD2. This CDR3 contains 14 residues. The V gene's germline CDR1 is LNHDA and CDR2 SQIVND (reference sequence). V trimming: 9 bases; J trimming: 3 bases; junction bases outside the gene matches: 6. The CDR3 sequence: CASSTSGKTDTQYF. DNA for the CDR3: TGTGCCAGCAGCACTAGCGGGAAAACAGATACGCAGTATTTT.

CDR3 nucleotide sequence: TGTGCCAGCAGCTTCGGGACACCCTCCTCACCCCTCCACTTT. This encodes CASSFGTPSSPLHF. This chain joins TRBV5-4 and TRBJ1-6, with a weak D call TRBD1 (6 bases). The CDR3 extends over 14 amino acids. Trimming took off 2 bases at V and 10 bases at J, with 13 bases between the two ends. Germline V CDR1 and CDR2: SGHNT, YYREEE (reference sequence).

The chain joins TRBV27 to TRBJ2-3, with D perhaps matching TRBD1 (6 bases). The CDR3 sequence is 14 residues long. CDR1 MNHEY and CDR2 SMNVEV come from the germline V gene (reference sequence). The V and J ends lost 5 bases and 6 bases respectively, with 15 bases between them. The CDR3 DNA reads TGTGCCAGCAGTCCTGTCGTGGGGGCCGATACGCAGTATTTT. Residues: CASSPVVGADTQYF.

V usage is TRBV19 and J usage is TRBJ2-7; possibly TRBD1 for D (5 bases). CDR1 is LNHDA and CDR2 is SQIVND in the germline V gene (reference sequence). Trimming removed 2 bases from V and 3 bases from J, with 14 bases in between. The CDR3 sequence is 15 residues long. The DNA for the CDR3 is TGTGCCAGTAGTATACCCCAAGGGGTTCACTACGAGCAGTACTTC. Translating gives CASSIPQGVHYEQYF.